This T cell receptor beta chain was captured in a study of cytomegalovirus exposure and HLA in healthy donors. The PCR made use of 60 Vbeta and 13 Jbeta primers. Measured with immunoSEQ multiplex PCR; TCRdb has only the in-frame clones, and not every one. The sample lists 100,000 to 130,000 clones, around 85% occurring once. This clone was picked up a small number of times. Unmatched junction bases numbered 8, after V lost 5 bases and J lost 4 bases. The CDR3 is 16 residues long. Germline-derived CDR1 and CDR2 are SNHLY and FYNNEI. The chain carries TRBV2 and TRBJ1-4; 9 bases map to TRBD1. Sequences were obtained from PBMCs. The receptor comes from a man in his thirties or forties in good health and CMV-seronegative. In nucleotides, the CDR3 is TGTGCCAGCAGTACTACACAGGGGGCTTTTAATGAAAAACTGTTTTTT. Its protein product is CASSTTQGAFNEKLFF.